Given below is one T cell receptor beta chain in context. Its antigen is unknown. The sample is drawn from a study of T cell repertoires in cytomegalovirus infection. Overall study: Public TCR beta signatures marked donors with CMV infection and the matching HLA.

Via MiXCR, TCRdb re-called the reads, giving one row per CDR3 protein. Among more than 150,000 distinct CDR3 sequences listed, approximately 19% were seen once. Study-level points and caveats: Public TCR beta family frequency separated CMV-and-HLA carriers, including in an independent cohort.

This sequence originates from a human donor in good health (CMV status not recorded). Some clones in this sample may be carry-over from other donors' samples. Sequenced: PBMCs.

In nucleotides, the CDR3 is TGCAGCGTTGAGCTATTGGGACGCCTTTCCTACAATGAGCAGTTCTTC. Translating it yields CSVELLGRLSYNEQFF. J is TRBJ2-1 and V is TRBV29-1, with D perhaps assigned TRBD1 or TRBD2 (5 bases each). The CDR3 contains 16 residues. V lost 3 bases, J lost 1 base, and 16 bases lay in between. CDR1 is SQVTM and CDR2 is ANQGSEA in the germline V gene.